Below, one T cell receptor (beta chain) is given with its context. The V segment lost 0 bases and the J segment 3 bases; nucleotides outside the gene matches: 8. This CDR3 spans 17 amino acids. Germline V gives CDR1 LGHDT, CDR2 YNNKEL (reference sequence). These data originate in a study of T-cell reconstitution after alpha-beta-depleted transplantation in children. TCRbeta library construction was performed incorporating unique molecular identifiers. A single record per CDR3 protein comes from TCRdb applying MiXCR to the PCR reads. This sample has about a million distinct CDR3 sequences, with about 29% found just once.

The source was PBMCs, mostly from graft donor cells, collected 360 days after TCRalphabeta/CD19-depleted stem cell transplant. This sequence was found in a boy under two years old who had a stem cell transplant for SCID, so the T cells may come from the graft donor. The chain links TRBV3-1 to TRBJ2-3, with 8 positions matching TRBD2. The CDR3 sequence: CASSQDSATGGTDTQYF. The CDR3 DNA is TGTGCCAGCAGCCAAGATTCAGCCACGGGAGGGACAGATACGCAGTATTTT.